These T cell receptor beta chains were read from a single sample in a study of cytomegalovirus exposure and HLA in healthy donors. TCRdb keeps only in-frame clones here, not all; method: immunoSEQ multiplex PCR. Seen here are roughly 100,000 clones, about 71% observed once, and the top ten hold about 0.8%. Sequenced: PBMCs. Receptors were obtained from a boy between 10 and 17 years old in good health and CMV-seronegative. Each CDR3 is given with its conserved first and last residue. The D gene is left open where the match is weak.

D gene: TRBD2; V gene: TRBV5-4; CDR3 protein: CASSLGGSIYEQYF
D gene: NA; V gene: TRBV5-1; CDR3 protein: CASSPQPTGAKNIQYF
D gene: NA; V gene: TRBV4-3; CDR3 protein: CASSRRRNTEAFF
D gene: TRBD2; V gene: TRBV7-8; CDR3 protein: CASRDASGRYNEQFF
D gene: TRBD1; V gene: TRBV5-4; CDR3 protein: CASSFGQGGTEAFF
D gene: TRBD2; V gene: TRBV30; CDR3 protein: CAWRTSPYNEQFF
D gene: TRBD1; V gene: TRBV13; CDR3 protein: CASSSPGGGRGYTF
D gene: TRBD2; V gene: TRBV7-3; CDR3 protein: CASSLSASGVYEQYF
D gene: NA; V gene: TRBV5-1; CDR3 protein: CASSLGVNQPQHF
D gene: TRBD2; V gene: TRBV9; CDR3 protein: CASSVLSGREGDEQFF
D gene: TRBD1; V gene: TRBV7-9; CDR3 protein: CASSPQGGNGYTF
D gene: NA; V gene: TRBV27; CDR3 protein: CASSSPYEQYF
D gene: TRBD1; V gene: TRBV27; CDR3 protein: CASSLSTGGNGYTF
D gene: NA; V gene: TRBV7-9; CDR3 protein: CASGGVKIPGQPQHF
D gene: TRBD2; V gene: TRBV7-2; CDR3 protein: CASSSVRVAGDRETQYF
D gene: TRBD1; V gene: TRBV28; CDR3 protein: CASSFRGKRSLDDEQFF
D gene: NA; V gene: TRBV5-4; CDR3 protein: CASSREDEQYF
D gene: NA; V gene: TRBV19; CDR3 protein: CASSPGGSGDIETQYF
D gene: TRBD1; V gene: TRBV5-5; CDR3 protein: CASSLQGEINEQFF
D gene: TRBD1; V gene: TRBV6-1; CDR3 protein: CASRGQGAFQETQYF
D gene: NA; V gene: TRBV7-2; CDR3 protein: CASSLGQTMNTEAFF
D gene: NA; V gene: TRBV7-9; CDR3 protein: CASSLGYSGYTF
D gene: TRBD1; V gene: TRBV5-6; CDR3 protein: CASSYRGYSNQPQHF
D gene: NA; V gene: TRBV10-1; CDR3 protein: CASSELPGSSYEQYF
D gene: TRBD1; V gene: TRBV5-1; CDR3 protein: CASSLEGARGPQFF
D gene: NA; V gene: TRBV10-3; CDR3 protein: CAISEGQGNYGYTF
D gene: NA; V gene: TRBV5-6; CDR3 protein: CASGLQGGTGELFF
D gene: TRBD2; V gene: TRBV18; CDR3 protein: CASSPPVISGNRNEQFF
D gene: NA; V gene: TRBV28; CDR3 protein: CASSFLSGGSTQYF
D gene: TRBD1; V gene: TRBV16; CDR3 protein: CASSQFTGGASTNEKLFF
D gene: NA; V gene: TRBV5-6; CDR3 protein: CASSAGTFSGNTIYF
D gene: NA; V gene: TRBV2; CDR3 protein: CASSARQQNEKLFF
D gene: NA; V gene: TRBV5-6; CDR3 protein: CASSLGRTNEKLFF
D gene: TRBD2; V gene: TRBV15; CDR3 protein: CATSREATSGPYSYEQYF
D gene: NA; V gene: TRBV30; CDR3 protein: CAWTLHRGNTEAFF
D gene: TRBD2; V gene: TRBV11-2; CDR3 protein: CASSFVAGGPRNNEQFF
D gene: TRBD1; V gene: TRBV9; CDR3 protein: CASSSSRGRQGFFTQAFF
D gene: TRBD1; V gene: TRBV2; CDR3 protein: CASSERGRSTEAFF
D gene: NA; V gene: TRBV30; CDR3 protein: CAWSLSSYEQYF
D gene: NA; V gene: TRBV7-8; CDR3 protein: CASSLKFVRGNEQFF
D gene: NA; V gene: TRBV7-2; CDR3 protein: CASTANWNTEAFF
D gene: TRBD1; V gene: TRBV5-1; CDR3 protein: CASSSTGTGAETQYF
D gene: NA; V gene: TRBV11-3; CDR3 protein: CASSLDAGRGTGELFF
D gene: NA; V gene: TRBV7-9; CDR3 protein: CASSPTRTREKLFF
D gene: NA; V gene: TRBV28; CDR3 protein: CASSFRGPSYNSPLHF
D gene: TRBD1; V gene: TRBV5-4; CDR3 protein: CASSRDSYEQYF
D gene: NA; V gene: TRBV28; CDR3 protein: CASSLVRGGEKLFF
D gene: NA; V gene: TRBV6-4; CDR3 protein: CASSDSGREAEAFF
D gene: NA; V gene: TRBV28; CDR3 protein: CASTGVRTYEQYF
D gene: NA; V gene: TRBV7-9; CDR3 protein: CASSPPRGASTDTQYF
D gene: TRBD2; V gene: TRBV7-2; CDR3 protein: CASSLRTSGGAGELFF
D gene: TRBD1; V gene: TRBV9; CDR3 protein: CASSDQGTDPYGYTF
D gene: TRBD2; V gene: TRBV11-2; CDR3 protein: CASSLDRGGDTQYF
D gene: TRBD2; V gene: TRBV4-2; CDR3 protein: CASSQRRGTSGSDEQFF